The entry below gives a single T cell receptor beta chain sequence along with its context. The antigen is unknown. These data come from a study of T cell responses to AZD1222 COVID-19 vaccine. Study-wide results and limits: Repertoires were collected only later (after the peak T cell response had occurred).

TCRdb's copy holds only in-frame clones and misses some; the assay was immunoSEQ multiplex PCR. The sample carries about 100,000 clones, roughly 86% recorded once. The V end lost 7 bases, the J end lost 8 bases, and 17 bases lay between the germline ends. The CDR3 is made up of 13 amino acids. Germline CDR1 and CDR2: MNHEY and SVGAGI. Material: peripheral blood, obtained 28 days after the second dose of the MenACWY control vaccine. This receptor was taken from an adult who received the MenACWY meningococcal vaccine as a control. The chain links TRBV6-5 to TRBJ1-2; maybe TRBD1 (6 bases). This chain's CDR3 is CASTAAGAVGYTF. As DNA, the CDR3 is TGTGCCAGCACCGCTGCAGGGGCGGTGGGCTACACCTTC.